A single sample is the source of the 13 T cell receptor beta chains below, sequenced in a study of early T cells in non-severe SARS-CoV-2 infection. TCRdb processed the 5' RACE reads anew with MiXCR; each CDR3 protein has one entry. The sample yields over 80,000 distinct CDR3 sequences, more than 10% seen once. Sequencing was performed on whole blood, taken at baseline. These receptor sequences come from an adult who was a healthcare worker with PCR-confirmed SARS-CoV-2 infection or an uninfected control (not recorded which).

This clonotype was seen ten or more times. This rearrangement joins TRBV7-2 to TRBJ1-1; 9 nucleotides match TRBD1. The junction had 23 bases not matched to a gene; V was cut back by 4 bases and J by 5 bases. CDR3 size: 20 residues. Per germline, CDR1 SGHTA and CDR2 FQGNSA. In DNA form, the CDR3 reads TGTGCCAGCAGCTGGTCCCGGGACAGGGTTGGGGCTTTCTCTGTAACTGAAGCTTTCTTT. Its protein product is CASSWSRDRVGAFSVTEAFF. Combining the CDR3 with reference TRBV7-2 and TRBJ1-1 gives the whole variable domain GAGVSQSPSNKVTEKGKDVELRCDPISGHTALYWYRQSLGQGLEFLIYFQGNSAPDKSGLPSDRFSAERTGGSVSTLTIQRTQQEDSAVYLCASSWSRDRVGAFSVTEAFFGQGTRLTVV.

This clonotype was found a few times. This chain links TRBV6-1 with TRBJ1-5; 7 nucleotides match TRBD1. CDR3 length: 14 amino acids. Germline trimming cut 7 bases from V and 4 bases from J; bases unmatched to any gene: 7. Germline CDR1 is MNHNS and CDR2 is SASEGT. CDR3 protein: CASITTGENQPQHF. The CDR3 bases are TGTGCCAGCATTACTACAGGGGAGAATCAGCCCCAGCATTTT.

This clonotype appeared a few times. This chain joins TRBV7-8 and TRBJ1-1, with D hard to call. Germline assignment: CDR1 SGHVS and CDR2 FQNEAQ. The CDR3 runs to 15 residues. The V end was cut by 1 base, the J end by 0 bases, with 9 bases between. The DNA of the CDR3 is TGTGCCAGCAGCTTAGTAATGCAGGTGAACACTGAAGCTTTCTTT. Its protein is CASSLVMQVNTEAFF.

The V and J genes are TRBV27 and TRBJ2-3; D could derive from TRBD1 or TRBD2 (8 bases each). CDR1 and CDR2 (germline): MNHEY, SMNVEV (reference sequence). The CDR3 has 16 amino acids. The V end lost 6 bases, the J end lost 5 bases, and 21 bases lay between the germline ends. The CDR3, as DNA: TGTGCCAGCAGCCGGGACAGGACCCTAGCGGGAGATACGCAGTATTTT. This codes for CASSRDRTLAGDTQYF.

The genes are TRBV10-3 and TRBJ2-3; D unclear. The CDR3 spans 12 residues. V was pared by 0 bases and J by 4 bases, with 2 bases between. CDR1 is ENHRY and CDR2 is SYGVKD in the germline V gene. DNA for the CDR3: TGTGCCATCAGTGAGTCATCAGATACGCAGTATTTT. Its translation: CAISESSDTQYF.

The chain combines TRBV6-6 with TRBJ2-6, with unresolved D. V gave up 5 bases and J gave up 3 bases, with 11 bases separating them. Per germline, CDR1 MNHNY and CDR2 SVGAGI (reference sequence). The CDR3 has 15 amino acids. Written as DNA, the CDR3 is TGTGCCAGCAGTACCCCCCAAAGTGGGGCCAACGTCCTGACTTTC. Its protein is CASSTPQSGANVLTF.

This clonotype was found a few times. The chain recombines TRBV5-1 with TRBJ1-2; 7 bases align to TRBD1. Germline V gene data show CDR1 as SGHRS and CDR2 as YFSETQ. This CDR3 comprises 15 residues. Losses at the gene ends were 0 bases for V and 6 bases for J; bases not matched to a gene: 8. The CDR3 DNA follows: TGCGCCAGCAGCTTGGACGACAGGGTTCGCCATGGCTACACCTTC. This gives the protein CASSLDDRVRHGYTF. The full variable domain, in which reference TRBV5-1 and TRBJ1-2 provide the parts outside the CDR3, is KAGVTQTPRYLIKTRGQQVTLSCSPISGHRSVSWYQQTPGQGLQFLFEYFSETQRNKGNFPGRFSGRQFSNSRSEMNVSTLELGDSALYLCASSLDDRVRHGYTFGSGTRLTVV.

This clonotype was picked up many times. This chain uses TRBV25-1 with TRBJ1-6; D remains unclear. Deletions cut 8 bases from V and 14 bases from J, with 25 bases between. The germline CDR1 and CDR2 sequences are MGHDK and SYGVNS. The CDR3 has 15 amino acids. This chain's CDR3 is CASGVKRVLRPTLHF. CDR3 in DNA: TGTGCCAGCGGGGTAAAGAGGGTGCTAAGACCCACCCTCCACTTT.

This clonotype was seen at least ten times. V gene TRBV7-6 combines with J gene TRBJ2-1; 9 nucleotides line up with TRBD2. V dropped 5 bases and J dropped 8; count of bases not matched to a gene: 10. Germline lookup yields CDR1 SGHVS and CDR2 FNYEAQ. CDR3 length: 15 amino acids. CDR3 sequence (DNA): TGTGCCAGCAGCCCCACAGCGGGAGGCACAGATGAGCAGTTCTTC. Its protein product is CASSPTAGGTDEQFF.

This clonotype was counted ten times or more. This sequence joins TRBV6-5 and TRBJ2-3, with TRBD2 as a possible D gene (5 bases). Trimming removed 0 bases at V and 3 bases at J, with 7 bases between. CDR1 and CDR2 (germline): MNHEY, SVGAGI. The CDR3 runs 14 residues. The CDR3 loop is CASSYSTGTDTQYF. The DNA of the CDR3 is TGTGCCAGCAGTTACTCGACGGGGACAGATACGCAGTATTTT.

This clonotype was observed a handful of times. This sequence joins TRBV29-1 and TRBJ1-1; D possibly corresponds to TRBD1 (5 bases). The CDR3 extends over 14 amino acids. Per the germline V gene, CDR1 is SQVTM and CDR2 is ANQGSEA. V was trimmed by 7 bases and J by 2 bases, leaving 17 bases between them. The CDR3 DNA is TGCAGCGCCACGCAGGACACTACTAACACTGAAGCTTTCTTT. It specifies CSATQDTTNTEAFF.

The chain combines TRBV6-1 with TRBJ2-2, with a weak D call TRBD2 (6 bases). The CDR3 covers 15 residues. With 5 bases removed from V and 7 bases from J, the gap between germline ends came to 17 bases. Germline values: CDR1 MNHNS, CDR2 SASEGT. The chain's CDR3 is CASSLGDSPIGELFF. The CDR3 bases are TGTGCCAGCAGTCTTGGGGACTCCCCGATCGGGGAGCTGTTTTTT.

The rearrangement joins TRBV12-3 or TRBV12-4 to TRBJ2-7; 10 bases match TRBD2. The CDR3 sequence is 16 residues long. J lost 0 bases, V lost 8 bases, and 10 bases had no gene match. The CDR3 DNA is TGTGCCAGCGGGATAGCGGGGGGACCTCGCTCCTACGAGCAGTACTTC. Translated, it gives CASGIAGGPRSYEQYF.